A single sample is the source of the 17 T cell receptor beta chains below, sequenced in a study of T cell repertoires in aging, cancer and after chemotherapy. A mixed TRB-A/B primer pool amplified rearranged TRB by multiplex touch-down PCR. Each CDR3 protein gets one entry after TCRdb re-called the multiplex PCR reads with MiXCR. The sample has 1,200 or so distinct CDR3 sequences, about 26% seen once. Peripheral blood genomic DNA, not sorted cells or RNA, was the template. Sequenced material: blood. The receptors were gathered from a human donor with a solid tumor.

The chain has TRBV4-3 and TRBJ2-3, with a tentative D call TRBD2 (7 bases). CDR1 and CDR2 from the germline V gene are LGHNA and YSLEER. The V end was cut by 0 bases, the J end by 1 base, with 17 bases between. This CDR3 is 18 amino acids long. The CDR3 sequence: CASSQDPRGGLGTDTQYF. The CDR3 DNA reads TGCGCCAGCAGCCAAGACCCAAGGGGGGGGCTGGGCACAGATACGCAGTATTTT.

Judged by abundance, this clonotype is medium-sized. This chain uses TRBV6-1 with TRBJ2-1; D remains ambiguous. Germline-derived CDR1 and CDR2 are MNHNS and SASEGT. V lost 3 bases and J lost 13, with 16 bases in between. The CDR3 covers 13 residues. CDR3 coding DNA: TGTGCCAGCAGTGACGGCCCTCTTCCTCGACAGTTCTTC. It translates to CASSDGPLPRQFF.

This clonotype was detected only a few times. J is TRBJ1-1 and V is TRBV6-1; D is perhaps TRBD1 (6 bases). Between the trimmed V and J ends, which lost 3 bases and 3 bases, there was a span of 17 bases. Germline V lookup: CDR1 MNHNS, CDR2 SASEGT. This CDR3 comprises 16 residues. The CDR3 is CASSEITTGSYTEAFF. The CDR3 nucleotides read TGTGCCAGCAGTGAGATTACCACAGGGAGCTACACTGAAGCTTTCTTT.

A few counts support this clonotype. The rearrangement links TRBV4-2 to TRBJ1-4; no reliable D call. The CDR3 length is 14 residues. Trimming removed 5 bases at V and 15 bases at J, with 22 bases between. Germline CDR1 LGHNA, CDR2 YNFKEQ. The CDR3 coding sequence is TGTGCCAGCAGCTTTACCTTACAGTCCTATACGGTGTTTTTT. Translated, it gives CASSFTLQSYTVFF.

The chain has TRBV19 and TRBJ1-1; D is ambiguous. The germline gives CDR1 LNHDA, CDR2 SQIVND (reference sequence). This CDR3 comprises 14 residues. V lost 3 bases to trimming and J lost 5 bases, with 13 bases between them. This chain's CDR3 is CASSIIRSRTEAFF. The CDR3, as DNA: TGTGCCAGTAGTATCATAAGGAGTAGGACTGAAGCTTTCTTT.

This clonotype has more than one count but fewer than ten. This chain links TRBV7-9 with TRBJ2-7; D tentatively fits TRBD1 or TRBD2 (5 bases each). Trimming shortened V by 2 bases and J by 4 bases, and 9 bases separated the two germline ends. Germline CDR1 and CDR2: SEHNR and FQNEAQ (reference sequence). The CDR3 contains 13 residues. The CDR3 sequence: CASSLTGGYEQYF. The CDR3 DNA follows: TGTGCCAGCAGCTTAACAGGAGGATACGAGCAGTACTTC.

By its share, this clonotype is large. The J gene is TRBJ2-6, the V gene TRBV6-5; D remains unclear. This CDR3 spans 15 amino acids. Trimming left V 2 bases short and J 0 bases short, with 5 bases between. The V gene's germline CDR1 is MNHEY and CDR2 SVGAGI. The CDR3 DNA reads as TGTGCCAGCAGTTACGGCGGCTCTGGGGCCAACGTCCTGACTTTC. Translated: CASSYGGSGANVLTF.

This clonotype is categorized as medium-sized. The V and J genes are TRBV19 and TRBJ1-1; 7 bases map to TRBD1. The germline V gene encodes CDR1 LNHDA and CDR2 SQIVND (reference sequence). The CDR3 length is 12 residues. The V gene end was trimmed by 5 bases and the J gene end by 7 bases; junction bases not matched to a gene: 4. Here the CDR3 reads CASSVYRGEAFF. CDR3 bases: TGTGCCAGTAGTGTCTACAGGGGTGAAGCTTTCTTT.

On this clonotype itself: Sequence at one end of the junction differs from germline and may be a read error. The genes are TRBV7-9 and TRBJ2-1; D is unclear. There are 15 residues in the CDR3. The germline CDR1 and CDR2 sequences are SEHNR and FQNEAQ (reference sequence). The CDR3 DNA reads as TGCGCCAGCAGCCTGGAGTTCAGGTCGCAAAATGAGCAGTTCTTC. As protein: CASSLEFRSQNEQFF.

This chain links TRBV20-1 with TRBJ2-1, with 13 bases lining up with TRBD2. V dropped 3 bases and J dropped 6; count of bases not matched to a gene: 8. Germline CDR1 and CDR2: DFQATT and SNEGSKA (reference sequence). The CDR3 totals 16 residues. The CDR3 is CSARHPGLAGANEQFF. As DNA, the CDR3 is TGCAGTGCTAGGCACCCAGGACTAGCGGGGGCCAATGAGCAGTTCTTC.

The V call is TRBV19, the J call TRBJ2-2; 8 positions agree with TRBD1. The CDR3 spans 15 residues. The germline V gene has CDR1 LNHDA and CDR2 SQIVND (reference sequence). Trimming at V came to 8 bases and at J to 2 bases, leaving 7 bases not matched to a gene. CDR3 in DNA: TGTGCCAGTCTCCGGGGGACAGGAAACACCGGGGAGCTGTTTTTT. As protein: CASLRGTGNTGELFF.

Within the sample, this clonotype is large. The V call is TRBV12-3 or TRBV12-4, the J call TRBJ2-2; D gene ambiguous. CDR3 length: 13 residues. The germline V and J ends were trimmed by 0 bases and 1 base, with 0 bases remaining between them. The chain's CDR3 is CASSLANTGELFF. The CDR3 DNA is TGTGCCAGCAGTTTAGCGAACACCGGGGAGCTGTTTTTT.

The J gene is TRBJ2-5, the V gene TRBV5-1; unclear D gene. The CDR3 is 12 residues long. Per germline, CDR1 SGHRS and CDR2 YFSETQ. V was pared by 4 bases and J by 0 bases, with 4 bases between. In DNA, the CDR3 is TGCGCCAGCAGCCGCAACCAAGAGACCCAGTACTTC. The encoded protein is CASSRNQETQYF.

Only a few counts were recorded for this clonotype. The gene calls are TRBV19 and TRBJ2-2, with TRBD2 as a possible D gene (5 bases). Germline CDR1 reads LNHDA; CDR2 reads SQIVND (reference sequence). Trimming cost V 6 bases and J 1 base, with 12 bases left between them. CDR3 size: 15 residues. In DNA, the CDR3 is TGTGCCAGTAGCACCCCGGGAAAGAACACCGGGGAGCTGTTTTTT. It is translated as CASSTPGKNTGELFF.

V and J are TRBV21-1 and TRBJ1-4. TRBV21-1 is recorded as a pseudogene. CDR3 size: 8 residues. CDR3 nucleotide sequence: TGTGCCAGCAGCAACAACAGTTTT. This encodes CASSNNSF.

A few counts support this clonotype. The genes are TRBV18 and TRBJ2-2; D assignment may be TRBD1 or TRBD2 (5 bases each). This CDR3 spans 15 amino acids. CDR1 is KGHSH, CDR2 LQKENI, per germline. V was pared by 6 bases and J by 2 bases, with 13 bases between. The CDR3 nucleotides read TGTGCCAGCTCCTACGGGACGACTAACACCGGGGAGCTGTTTTTT. Its protein is CASSYGTTNTGELFF.

In this sample, this clonotype turned up a few times. The chain carries TRBV7-2 and TRBJ1-5, with 8 positions matching TRBD1. The CDR3 extends over 14 amino acids. Trimming cost V 5 bases and J 6 bases; bases outside gene matches: 6. Germline CDR1 and CDR2: SGHTA and FQGNSA. CDR3 sequence: CASSALTGGQPQHF. CDR3 bases: TGTGCCAGCAGCGCTTTAACAGGGGGTCAGCCCCAGCATTTT.